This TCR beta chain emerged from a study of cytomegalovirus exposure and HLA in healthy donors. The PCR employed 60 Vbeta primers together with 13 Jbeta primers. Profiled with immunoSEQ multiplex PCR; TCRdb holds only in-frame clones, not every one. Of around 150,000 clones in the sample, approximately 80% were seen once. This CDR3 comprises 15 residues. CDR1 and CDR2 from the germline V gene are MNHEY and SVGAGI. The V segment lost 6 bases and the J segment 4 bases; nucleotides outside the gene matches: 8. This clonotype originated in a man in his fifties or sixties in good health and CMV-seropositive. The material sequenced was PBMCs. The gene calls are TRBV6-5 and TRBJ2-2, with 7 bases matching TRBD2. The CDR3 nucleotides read TGTGCCAGCAGCCTCCCGTCGGGGGGCACCGGGGAGCTGTTTTTT. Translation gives CASSLPSGGTGELFF.